The 2 T cell receptor beta chains presented below share a single source sample, sequenced in a study of radiation and T cells in renal cell carcinoma. Here immunoSEQ multiplex PCR was the method, and the copy in TCRdb shows in-frame clones only, minus some. The top ten hold 9.5% to 15% of the sample, which has about 130,000 clones, approximately 91% seen once. Time point described: baseline pretreatment blood. The treatment is: 15 Gy SBRT to primary tumor, nephrectomy 4 weeks later. The source material was blood, sampled from a patient whose treatment included radiotherapy and nephrectomy. The source is a woman aged 50 to 60 with renal cell carcinoma.

The chain recombines TRBV7-2 with TRBJ1-1; D may be TRBD1 (5 bases). The germline V gene has CDR1 SGHTA and CDR2 FQGNSA. V lost 8 bases to trimming and J lost 0 bases, with 10 bases between them. CDR3 length: 13 residues. CDR3 nucleotide sequence: TGTGCCAGCCGCGGACAAATGAACACTGAAGCTTTCTTT. As protein: CASRGQMNTEAFF. Variable domain in full (rest from reference TRBV7-2 and TRBJ1-1): GAGVSQSPSNKVTEKGKDVELRCDPISGHTALYWYRQSLGQGLEFLIYFQGNSAPDKSGLPSDRFSAERTGGSVSTLTIQRTQQEDSAVYLCASRGQMNTEAFFGQGTRLTVV.

The chain is built from TRBV6-6 and TRBJ2-3; 8 bases align to TRBD1. The length of the CDR3 is 15 residues. V shed 2 bases, J shed 6 bases, and the junction held 7 bases outside the gene matches. Per the germline V gene, CDR1 is MNHNY and CDR2 is SVGAGI (reference sequence). The CDR3 DNA is TGTGCCAGCAGTTACGCGGACAGGGTTTCGGATACGCAGTATTTT. It translates to CASSYADRVSDTQYF.